This T cell receptor (beta chain) was recovered during a study of graft-versus-host responses after intestinal transplantation. Study overall: The transplants performed in recipients were multivisceral, liver-intestinal, or isolated intestinal. Every transplant recipient was induced with anti-thymocyte globulin, then maintained on tacrolimus and steroids for 2 to 4 years.

The authors plated approximately 200,000 CFSE-labeled responder cells with approximately 200,000 irradiated, violet-dye-labeled stimulator cells. Between the trimmed V and J ends, which lost 4 bases and 5 bases, there was a span of 8 bases. The CDR3 is 13 residues long. The V gene's germline CDR1 is SGHTA and CDR2 FQGNSA. Study-wide findings and caveats: Present in recipient marrow, GvH clones included some that appeared first in ileum or blood.

Some clones are missing from TCRdb's copy, which holds only in-frame ones; the method was immunoSEQ multiplex PCR. This table has thousands of clones, around 23% appearing once. The sequence was obtained from a human patient who was an organ donor for intestinal transplantation. The chain combines TRBV7-2 with TRBJ2-2; tentative D call: TRBD1 (5 bases). Sequencing used alloreactive CD4+ T cells from a mixed lymphocyte reaction culture, obtained before transplantation. Subset defined: CFSE-low proliferating T cells sorted from roughly 6-day pre-transplant mixed lymphocyte reaction (GvH or HvG direction). The CDR3 DNA follows: TGTGCCAGCAGCTCAGGGCCAACCGGGGAGCTGTTTTTT. Protein: CASSSGPTGELFF.